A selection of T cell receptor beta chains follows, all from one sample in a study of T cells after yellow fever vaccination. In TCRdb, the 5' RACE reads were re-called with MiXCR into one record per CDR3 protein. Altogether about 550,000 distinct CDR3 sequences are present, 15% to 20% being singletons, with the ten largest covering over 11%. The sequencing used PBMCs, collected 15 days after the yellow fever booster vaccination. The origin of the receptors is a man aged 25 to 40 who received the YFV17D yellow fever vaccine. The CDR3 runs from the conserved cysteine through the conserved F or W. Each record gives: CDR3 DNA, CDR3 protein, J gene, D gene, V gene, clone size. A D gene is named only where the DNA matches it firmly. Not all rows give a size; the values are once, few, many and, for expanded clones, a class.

TGTGCCATCGGGAGGGATACGCAGTATTTT,CAIGRDTQYF,TRBJ2-3,TRBD2,TRBV7-2,.
TGCGCCAGCGCCGGGACTCCAACGCGCTACGAGCAGTACTTC,CASAGTPTRYEQYF,TRBJ2-7,.,TRBV10-2,.
TGTGCCAGCAGCCCGGAGACATCGGGCTATGGCTACACCTTC,CASSPETSGYGYTF,TRBJ1-2,.,TRBV12-3/TRBV12-4,few
TGCGCCAGCAGCCAAGGGGGTCCGGCCGTCGAGACCCAGTACTTC,CASSQGGPAVETQYF,TRBJ2-5,.,TRBV4-3,few
TGTGCCAGCAGACTAGCGGGTCTATACACCGGGGAGCTGTTTTTT,CASRLAGLYTGELFF,TRBJ2-2,TRBD2,TRBV7-2,.
TGTGCCAGCTCACGACAGGACGGAGTGGGAGAGCAGTACTTC,CASSRQDGVGEQYF,TRBJ2-7,.,TRBV18,few
TGCGCCAGCAGCGTGACTAGCGGGAGTCCAGGGGAATACTTC,CASSVTSGSPGEYF,TRBJ2-5,TRBD2,TRBV5-1,.
TGCAGTGCTAGAGATATAACCCGCCTTGACACAGATACGCAGTATTTT,CSARDITRLDTDTQYF,TRBJ2-3,.,TRBV20-1,.
TGCAGTGCTAGCTCGACAGGGGACTATGGCTACACCTTC,CSASSTGDYGYTF,TRBJ1-2,TRBD1,TRBV20-1,few
TGTGCCAGCAGCTTATCCCTCGCCAGGGCAGAGACCCAGTACTTC,CASSLSLARAETQYF,TRBJ2-5,.,TRBV11-2,few
TGCAGTGCTACACCTAAAACCGGGGAGCTGTTTTTT,CSATPKTGELFF,TRBJ2-2,.,TRBV20-1,few
TGCGCCAGCAAGGAGGGGGTTCCCACCGGGGAGCTGTTTTTT,CASKEGVPTGELFF,TRBJ2-2,.,TRBV23-1,.
TGTGCCAGCAGCCCTACTAGCGGGAGTTATGAGACCCAGTACTTC,CASSPTSGSYETQYF,TRBJ2-5,TRBD2,TRBV7-2,.
TGTGCCAGCAGCTCGGTTAACAATGAGCAGTTCTTC,CASSSVNNEQFF,TRBJ2-1,.,TRBV6-2/TRBV6-3,.
TGTGCCAGCAGTTTCGGGGGGGAGGTGTGGGAGACCCAGTACTTC,CASSFGGEVWETQYF,TRBJ2-5,TRBD2,TRBV28,.
TGTGCCAGCAGCTCACAGGGTTGGGAGACCCAGTACTTC,CASSSQGWETQYF,TRBJ2-5,.,TRBV7-9,.
TGTGCCAGCAGTTACGATCTAGCGGGGGTGGTCTACGAGCAGTACTTC,CASSYDLAGVVYEQYF,TRBJ2-7,TRBD2,TRBV6-5,few
TGCAGCGTTGAAGTGGGTGGTGGCACCGGGGAGCTGTTTTTT,CSVEVGGGTGELFF,TRBJ2-2,.,TRBV29-1,.
TGTGCCAGCAAGGCGGGACAGGGGACCTACGAGCAGTACTTC,CASKAGQGTYEQYF,TRBJ2-7,TRBD1,TRBV6-5,few
TGCAGTGCTCGGGACTCTACGACAGATACGCAGTATTTT,CSARDSTTDTQYF,TRBJ2-3,.,TRBV20-1,.
TGTGCCAGCAGCCCCGATCCGGCGAACACCGGGGAGCTGTTTTTT,CASSPDPANTGELFF,TRBJ2-2,.,TRBV5-6,few
TGTGCCAGCAGCGGGGGATCATACCGGGGTGGGGTCTACAATGAGCAGTTCTTC,CASSGGSYRGGVYNEQFF,TRBJ2-1,.,TRBV2,.
TGTGCCAGCAGCTTAACGCTAGCGGGAGCGGGTACGCAGTATTTT,CASSLTLAGAGTQYF,TRBJ2-3,TRBD2,TRBV7-9,.
TGCAGTGCCAGGGATTACTACAATGAGCAGTTCTTC,CSARDYYNEQFF,TRBJ2-1,.,TRBV20-1,few
TGTGCCAGCAGCCCCAGGCCGGATAGAGGTAATGAGCAGTTCTTC,CASSPRPDRGNEQFF,TRBJ2-1,.,TRBV5-4,.
TGTGCCAGCAGGGGACGCCTCTGGGATGAGCAGTTCTTC,CASRGRLWDEQFF,TRBJ2-1,.,TRBV6-6,.
TGTGCCAGCAGCTTAGCTACAGAGAACACTGAAGCTTTCTTT,CASSLATENTEAFF,TRBJ1-1,.,TRBV7-6,few
TGCAGCGGGCTGACAGCCCATAACTACGAGCAGTACTTC,CSGLTAHNYEQYF,TRBJ2-7,.,TRBV29-1,.
TGCAGTGCTAGACACGGGGGAGGGGCTGAAAAACTGTTTTTT,CSARHGGGAEKLFF,TRBJ1-4,.,TRBV20-1,.
TGTGCCAGCAGTTTGTCACTGTCATGGTCTGGAGCTTTCTTT,CASSLSLSWSGAFF,TRBJ1-1,.,TRBV28,few
TGCGCCAGCAGCCAAGGAGGGGGTGCAGCTAACTATGGCTACACCTTC,CASSQGGGAANYGYTF,TRBJ1-2,.,TRBV4-3,few
TGTGCCAGCTCACCGGGGACAGGGGGCCTTGACATTCAGTACTTC,CASSPGTGGLDIQYF,TRBJ2-4,TRBD1,TRBV18,few
TGTGCCAGCAAACCCTTCAAGAACACCGGGGAGCTGTTTTTT,CASKPFKNTGELFF,TRBJ2-2,.,TRBV7-9,few